These 7 T cell receptor beta chains share one sample of origin, sequenced in a study of Ad26.COV2.S vaccination and SARS-CoV-2 variants. The protocol was immunoSEQ multiplex PCR, while the TCRdb copy is restricted to in-frame clones and leaves out a portion. Among 300,000 to 500,000 clones, approximately 91% were seen once, and the ten largest hold under 4%. Treatment: roughly 20 received Ad26.COV2.S at low or high dose, single or two shots; 5 received placebo; per-sample allocation not given. After the first vaccine or placebo injection, samples were drawn on day 63. Sample: peripheral blood, taken in a trial of Ad26.COV2.S vaccine versus placebo. These receptors were taken from a person aged 18 to 59 who received the Ad26.COV2.S COVID-19 vaccine or a placebo.

This chain joins TRBV7-2 and TRBJ2-3; 7 bases are a match to TRBD1. The V segment lost 2 bases and the J segment 4 bases; nucleotides outside the gene matches: 3. This CDR3 is built from 14 residues. Looked up from germline, CDR1 is SGHTA and CDR2 is FQGNSA. CDR3 nucleotides: TGTGCCAGCAGCTTAAGGGGGCCCCCAGATACGCAGTATTTT. It specifies CASSLRGPPDTQYF.

The gene calls are TRBV15 and TRBJ2-2, with D possibly called TRBD1 or TRBD2 (6 bases each). V dropped 5 bases and J dropped 5 bases, with 18 bases sitting between them. Germline V lookup: CDR1 LNHNV, CDR2 YYDKDF (reference sequence). This CDR3 spans 16 amino acids. The CDR3 DNA sequence: TGTGCCACCAGCCCCGGGGAGATAGGGGGGACCGGGGAGCTGTTTTTT. Translated: CATSPGEIGGTGELFF.

The J gene is TRBJ1-4, the V gene TRBV3-1 (or the pseudogene TRBV3-2); no definite D call. Trimming took 0 bases from V and 15 from J, leaving 11 bases between them. CDR1 and CDR2 from the germline V gene are LGHDT and YNNKEL (reference sequence). The CDR3 covers 12 residues. CDR3 DNA: TGTGCCAGCAGCCAAGATGTACGGGTGGTGTTTTTT. This encodes CASSQDVRVVFF.

V and J are TRBV5-6 and TRBJ2-1; no clear D gene. Germline V gives CDR1 SGHDT, CDR2 YYEEEE. The CDR3 consists of 14 residues. Trimming stripped 0 bases from V and 3 bases from J, with 7 bases between. The chain's CDR3 is CASSLVSHYNEQFF. The CDR3 nucleotides are TGTGCCAGCAGCTTGGTTAGTCACTACAATGAGCAGTTCTTC.

The CDR3 bases are TGTGCCAGCAGTTACTCGTATGGGGGGCTGGCCTACGAGCAGTACTTC. It translates to CASSYSYGGLAYEQYF. The J gene is TRBJ2-7, the V gene TRBV6-5; D is perhaps TRBD1 or TRBD2 (6 bases each). The germline gives CDR1 MNHEY, CDR2 SVGAGI. This CDR3 has 16 amino acids. Trimming took off 0 bases at V and 2 bases at J, with 14 bases between the two ends.

The J gene is TRBJ2-3, the V gene TRBV19, with D possibly TRBD2 on 5 matching bases. The CDR3 covers 16 residues. Trimming stripped 4 bases from V and 0 bases from J, with 14 bases between. In germline, CDR1 is LNHDA, CDR2 SQIVND (reference sequence). This CDR3 is CASSSRRRASTDTQYF. CDR3 bases: TGTGCCAGTAGTAGCCGGAGGCGGGCTAGCACAGATACGCAGTATTTT.

The chain combines TRBV27 with TRBJ1-1, with D perhaps matching TRBD1 (5 bases). The CDR3 covers 15 residues. V gave up 6 bases and J gave up 2 bases, with 16 bases separating them. The germline V gene encodes CDR1 MNHEY and CDR2 SMNVEV (reference sequence). CDR3 sequence: CASSIRQSTNTEAFF. The CDR3 coding sequence is TGTGCCAGCAGCATCCGACAGTCTACTAACACTGAAGCTTTCTTT.